Below are 4 T cell receptor beta chains sequenced from a single sample in a study of T-cell memory formation after mild COVID-19 listed by TCRdb under 2021. The library came from 5' RACE. The instrument was an Illumina NovaSeq 6000. In TCRdb, the public reads were trimmed at Q25 with fastp and aligned with MiXCR, with productive beta chains retained. Identical CDR3 proteins give one entry, which carries the most common genes and DNA. A total of roughly 610,000 distinct CDR3 sequences appear in this sample, about 18% of them only once. The ten largest make up about 7.5% of the sample. What was sequenced was PBMCs or a T cell subset sorted from them (not recorded which). The receptor set was obtained from an adult woman who had mild COVID-19 (a few samples of this study predate the infection). The sample titles of this study are shuffled in the database, so cell type and time point are left out; the donor was told from shared clones.

This clonotype showed up just a few times. The gene calls are TRBV7-9 and TRBJ2-3; possibly TRBD2 for D (5 bases). In germline, CDR1 is SEHNR, CDR2 FQNEAQ (reference sequence). The CDR3 extends over 14 amino acids. V shed 2 bases and J shed 8 bases, with 14 bases lying between them. CDR3 coding DNA: TGTGCCAGCAGCTTAAGTGTCTCCCGGGGTACGCAGTATTTT. Protein sequence: CASSLSVSRGTQYF.

Many counts were recorded for this clonotype. The gene calls are TRBV12-3 or TRBV12-4 and TRBJ1-1; 8 nucleotides line up with TRBD1. Losses at the gene ends were 6 bases for V and 1 base for J; bases not matched to a gene: 10. CDR3 length: 16 residues. Here the CDR3 reads CASRLGTGAKNTEAFF. The CDR3 DNA reads TGTGCCAGCAGACTAGGGACAGGCGCCAAGAACACTGAAGCTTTCTTT.

This clonotype was found a few times. V is TRBV6-6 and J is TRBJ2-1, with a tentative D call TRBD2 (6 bases). The CDR3 extends over 16 amino acids. With 2 bases removed from V and 2 bases from J, the gap between germline ends came to 13 bases. The V gene's germline CDR1 is MNHNY and CDR2 SVGAGI (reference sequence). The DNA for the CDR3 is TGTGCCAGCAGTTACCCGGAGGGGACTCCCTACAATGAGCAGTTCTTC. The encoded protein is CASSYPEGTPYNEQFF.

The CDR3 sequence is CASSPRGGFSYNEQFF. The CDR3 region has the DNA TGTGCCAGCAGCCCCCGGGGAGGATTCTCCTACAATGAGCAGTTCTTC. The chain is built from TRBV12-3 or TRBV12-4 and TRBJ2-1; D might be TRBD2 (6 bases). V was cut by 6 bases and J by 0 bases, with 15 bases left in between. The CDR3 consists of 16 residues.